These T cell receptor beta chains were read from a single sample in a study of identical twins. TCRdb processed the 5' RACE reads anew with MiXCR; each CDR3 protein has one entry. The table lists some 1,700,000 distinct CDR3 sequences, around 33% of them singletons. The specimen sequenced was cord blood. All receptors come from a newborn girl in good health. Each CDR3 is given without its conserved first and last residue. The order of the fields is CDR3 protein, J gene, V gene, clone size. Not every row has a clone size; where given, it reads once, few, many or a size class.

CDR3 protein: ASSPPGQKIMNTEAF
J gene: TRBJ1-1
V gene: TRBV18
clone size: few

CDR3 protein: ASSDWVAGILAKNIQY
J gene: TRBJ2-4
V gene: TRBV2
clone size: -

CDR3 protein: ASMKSTSGRTAYNEQF
J gene: TRBJ2-1
V gene: TRBV6-2/TRBV6-3
clone size: few

CDR3 protein: ASSQDGGRGLNEQF
J gene: TRBJ2-1
V gene: TRBV4-2
clone size: once

CDR3 protein: SVDPGLADNEQF
J gene: TRBJ2-1
V gene: TRBV29-1
clone size: -

CDR3 protein: AISGGGASDTQY
J gene: TRBJ2-3
V gene: TRBV10-3
clone size: few

CDR3 protein: ASSLWTGDQETQY
J gene: -
V gene: TRBV18
clone size: -

CDR3 protein: ASSETAGGIGYT
J gene: TRBJ1-2
V gene: TRBV6-1
clone size: -

CDR3 protein: ASSLLGRSDYGYT
J gene: TRBJ1-2
V gene: TRBV28
clone size: -

CDR3 protein: ASREHPGSTDTQY
J gene: TRBJ2-3
V gene: TRBV6-1
clone size: -

CDR3 protein: ASSQVAGQGAHYGYT
J gene: TRBJ1-2
V gene: TRBV3-1
clone size: few

CDR3 protein: ASSQEGSAGRVNEQF
J gene: TRBJ2-1
V gene: TRBV4-2
clone size: -

CDR3 protein: ASSEVWDRTALNEQF
J gene: TRBJ2-1
V gene: TRBV6-1
clone size: -

CDR3 protein: ASSLGTGGRYNEQF
J gene: TRBJ2-1
V gene: TRBV11-2
clone size: -

CDR3 protein: ASSLSLARQY
J gene: TRBJ2-5
V gene: TRBV7-8
clone size: -

CDR3 protein: SGELATSTDTQY
J gene: TRBJ2-3
V gene: TRBV20-1
clone size: few

CDR3 protein: ASSQSGPTTDTQY
J gene: TRBJ2-3
V gene: TRBV4-1
clone size: -

CDR3 protein: SATLHPYNEQY
J gene: TRBJ2-7
V gene: TRBV20-1
clone size: -

CDR3 protein: ASSLRPAGDGELF
J gene: TRBJ2-2
V gene: TRBV5-1
clone size: -

CDR3 protein: ASSLAQAFYGYT
J gene: TRBJ1-2
V gene: TRBV5-1
clone size: many

CDR3 protein: SELAGASPYNGQF
J gene: TRBJ2-1
V gene: TRBV20-1
clone size: -

CDR3 protein: ASSQGGLKDRGSGYT
J gene: TRBJ1-2
V gene: TRBV4-2
clone size: many

CDR3 protein: ASSVRAGKSYEQY
J gene: TRBJ2-7
V gene: TRBV9
clone size: few

CDR3 protein: ASSSPPDGNTEAF
J gene: TRBJ1-1
V gene: TRBV27
clone size: few

CDR3 protein: ASGAGASTDTQY
J gene: TRBJ2-3
V gene: TRBV12-5
clone size: few

CDR3 protein: SVHRRLAGDDLYGYT
J gene: TRBJ1-2
V gene: TRBV29-1
clone size: few

CDR3 protein: AWSASGGALDTQY
J gene: TRBJ2-3
V gene: TRBV30
clone size: -

CDR3 protein: SATSSGNTIY
J gene: TRBJ1-3
V gene: TRBV20-1
clone size: -

CDR3 protein: ASSLLSPYNEQF
J gene: TRBJ2-1
V gene: TRBV28
clone size: few

CDR3 protein: ASSQGVGVRNQPQH
J gene: TRBJ1-5
V gene: TRBV4-2
clone size: few

CDR3 protein: STRIRTGQETQY
J gene: TRBJ2-5
V gene: TRBV20-1
clone size: -

CDR3 protein: ASSFRRTPYEQY
J gene: TRBJ2-7
V gene: TRBV27
clone size: few

CDR3 protein: ASRYSGSGYEQF
J gene: TRBJ2-1
V gene: TRBV28
clone size: -

CDR3 protein: SVEGPLYNEQF
J gene: TRBJ2-1
V gene: TRBV29-1
clone size: few

CDR3 protein: SARDGPTSGGYNEQY
J gene: TRBJ2-5
V gene: TRBV20-1
clone size: -

CDR3 protein: ASSLEPPVLEQY
J gene: -
V gene: TRBV11-2
clone size: once

CDR3 protein: ANRPGEDRVGYGYT
J gene: TRBJ1-2
V gene: TRBV5-8
clone size: few

CDR3 protein: SARLAGGPGANVLT
J gene: TRBJ2-6
V gene: TRBV20-1
clone size: few

CDR3 protein: SARWSSGGELF
J gene: TRBJ2-2
V gene: TRBV20-1
clone size: -